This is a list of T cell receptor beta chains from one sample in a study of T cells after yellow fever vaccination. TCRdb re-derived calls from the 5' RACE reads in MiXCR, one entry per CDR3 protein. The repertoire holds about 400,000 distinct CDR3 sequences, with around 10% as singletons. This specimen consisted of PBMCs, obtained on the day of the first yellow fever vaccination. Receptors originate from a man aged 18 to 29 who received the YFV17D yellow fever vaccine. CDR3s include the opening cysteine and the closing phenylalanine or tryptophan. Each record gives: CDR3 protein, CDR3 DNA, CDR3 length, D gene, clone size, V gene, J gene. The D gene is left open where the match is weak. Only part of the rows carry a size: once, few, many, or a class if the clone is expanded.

CDR3aa: CASSAPSGTAYGYTF; CDR3nt: TGTGCCAGCAGCGCCCCATCCGGGACAGCTTATGGCTACACCTTC; len: 15; d_gene: TRBD1; abundance: few; v_gene: TRBV7-9; j_gene: TRBJ1-2
CDR3aa: CSVEDHVQPQHF; CDR3nt: TGCAGCGTTGAAGATCATGTCCAGCCCCAGCATTTT; len: 12; d_gene: .; abundance: .; v_gene: TRBV29-1; j_gene: TRBJ1-5
CDR3aa: CASSREPDNSPLHF; CDR3nt: TGTGCCAGCAGCCGTGAACCGGATAATTCACCCCTCCACTTT; len: 14; d_gene: .; abundance: .; v_gene: TRBV7-9; j_gene: TRBJ1-6
CDR3aa: CASRAEETQYF; CDR3nt: TGTGCCAGCAGGGCTGAAGAGACCCAGTACTTC; len: 11; d_gene: .; abundance: many; v_gene: TRBV6-5; j_gene: TRBJ2-5
CDR3aa: CASSSPGSGDTQYF; CDR3nt: TGTGCCAGCAGCTCCCCAGGGAGTGGTGATACGCAGTATTTT; len: 14; d_gene: .; abundance: few; v_gene: TRBV5-6; j_gene: TRBJ2-3
CDR3aa: CASSDLILGGYTF; CDR3nt: TGTGCCAGCAGCGATCTTATTCTAGGCGGCTACACCTTC; len: 13; d_gene: .; abundance: .; v_gene: TRBV11-2; j_gene: TRBJ1-2
CDR3aa: CASSGYQETQYF; CDR3nt: TGCGCCAGCAGCGGGTACCAAGAGACCCAGTACTTC; len: 12; d_gene: .; abundance: many; v_gene: TRBV5-1; j_gene: TRBJ2-5
CDR3aa: CASAGGHTLEGQYF; CDR3nt: TGTGCCAGCGCCGGGGGCCATACCCTGGAGGGGCAGTACTTC; len: 14; d_gene: .; abundance: few; v_gene: TRBV5-4; j_gene: TRBJ2-7
CDR3aa: CASSFRTGGEKLFF; CDR3nt: TGTGCCAGCAGTTTCCGGACAGGAGGAGAAAAACTGTTTTTT; len: 14; d_gene: TRBD1; abundance: few; v_gene: TRBV28; j_gene: TRBJ1-4
CDR3aa: CASSLSSSGGTNEQFF; CDR3nt: TGCGCCAGCAGCTTGTCCTCTAGCGGGGGGACCAATGAGCAGTTCTTC; len: 16; d_gene: TRBD2; abundance: few; v_gene: TRBV5-1; j_gene: TRBJ2-1
CDR3aa: CASSFWDRSSYEQYF; CDR3nt: TGTGCCAGCAGCTTTTGGGACAGGTCCTCCTACGAGCAGTACTTC; len: 15; d_gene: TRBD1; abundance: .; v_gene: TRBV7-9; j_gene: TRBJ2-7
CDR3aa: CASKIPGSTDTQYF; CDR3nt: TGCGCCAGCAAAATCCCGGGGAGCACAGATACGCAGTATTTT; len: 14; d_gene: .; abundance: .; v_gene: TRBV5-1; j_gene: TRBJ2-3
CDR3aa: CASSQLAGGPFSYNEQFF; CDR3nt: TGTGCCAGCAGCCAACTAGCGGGGGGGCCATTCTCCTACAATGAGCAGTTCTTC; len: 18; d_gene: TRBD2; abundance: .; v_gene: TRBV7-6; j_gene: TRBJ2-1
CDR3aa: CASSQGDGGQPQHF; CDR3nt: TGTGCCAGCAGTCAAGGAGATGGGGGTCAGCCCCAGCATTTT; len: 14; d_gene: .; abundance: many; v_gene: TRBV12-3/TRBV12-4; j_gene: TRBJ1-5
CDR3aa: CASSLTGDSQPQHF; CDR3nt: TGTGCCAGCAGCTTGACAGGGGATAGTCAGCCCCAGCATTTT; len: 14; d_gene: TRBD1; abundance: few; v_gene: TRBV12-3/TRBV12-4; j_gene: TRBJ1-5
CDR3aa: CAISPSGNQPQHF; CDR3nt: TGTGCCATCAGTCCTTCCGGCAATCAGCCCCAGCATTTT; len: 13; d_gene: .; abundance: .; v_gene: TRBV10-3; j_gene: TRBJ1-5
CDR3aa: CASSPTLGQGLQETQYF; CDR3nt: TGTGCCAGCAGCCCCACTCTGGGACAGGGGCTCCAAGAGACCCAGTACTTC; len: 17; d_gene: TRBD1; abundance: few; v_gene: TRBV7-3; j_gene: TRBJ2-5
CDR3aa: CSARSRDTTSNYGYTF; CDR3nt: TGCAGTGCTAGGTCCCGGGACACTACTTCTAACTATGGCTACACCTTC; len: 16; d_gene: .; abundance: few; v_gene: TRBV20-1; j_gene: TRBJ1-2
CDR3aa: CASGGGSGETQYF; CDR3nt: TGTGCCAGCGGCGGGGGCTCCGGGGAGACCCAGTACTTC; len: 13; d_gene: .; abundance: many; v_gene: TRBV11-2; j_gene: TRBJ2-5
CDR3aa: CASSVDGTPWPYGYTF; CDR3nt: TGTGCCAGCAGCGTAGACGGGACTCCGTGGCCCTATGGCTACACCTTC; len: 16; d_gene: .; abundance: .; v_gene: TRBV7-9; j_gene: TRBJ1-2
CDR3aa: CASGGYGDTQYF; CDR3nt: TGCGCATCAGGGGGGTACGGAGATACGCAGTATTTT; len: 12; d_gene: .; abundance: few; v_gene: TRBV10-3; j_gene: TRBJ2-3
CDR3aa: CASSLVRLYEQYF; CDR3nt: TGTGCCAGCAGCTTGGTCAGGTTATACGAGCAGTACTTC; len: 13; d_gene: .; abundance: .; v_gene: TRBV11-2; j_gene: TRBJ2-7
CDR3aa: CSAQPTPGTKSTDTQYF; CDR3nt: TGCAGCGCCCAACCAACCCCCGGGACGAAGAGCACAGATACGCAGTATTTT; len: 17; d_gene: .; abundance: .; v_gene: TRBV29-1; j_gene: TRBJ2-3
CDR3aa: CSVHPTSNNEQFF; CDR3nt: TGCAGCGTTCACCCTACTAGCAACAATGAGCAGTTCTTC; len: 13; d_gene: .; abundance: few; v_gene: TRBV29-1; j_gene: TRBJ2-1